These T cell receptor beta chains were read from a single sample in a study of blood T cells in healthy people across ages. TCRdb used MiXCR to reprocess the 5' RACE reads, holding one entry per CDR3 protein. The repertoire holds 870,000 or so distinct CDR3 sequences, with under 30% as singletons. The sequencing sample was made of blood. The source is a woman aged 80 or older in good health. The CDR3 runs from the conserved cysteine through the conserved F or W. The D gene is left open where the match is weak. Expanded clones get a size class; other rows say once, few or many, or leave the size out.

cdr3_nt cdr3_aa v_call d_call clone_size j_call
TGTGCCAGCTCACCCACCCTTTTCGAGCAGTACTTC CASSPTLFEQYF TRBV18 . many TRBJ2-7
TGTGCCTCCGGACGGGGCAATCAGCCCCAGCATTTT CASGRGNQPQHF TRBV15 . many TRBJ1-5
TGTGCCAGCAGCTTAGCCTCCGACAGCTACGAGCAGTACTTC CASSLASDSYEQYF TRBV7-9 . many TRBJ2-7
TGTGCCTGGAGTGTAGGCCAGGGCTCGCAGAATGGCTACACCTTC CAWSVGQGSQNGYTF TRBV30 . . TRBJ1-2
TGTGCCAGCAACGGGAACAGGGCAGGGGCCAACGTCCTGACTTTC CASNGNRAGANVLTF TRBV2 . many TRBJ2-6
TGTGCCACCAAAGCGAGACAGGGAAGCAACTCCAACACTGAAGCTTTCTTT CATKARQGSNSNTEAFF TRBV7-2 TRBD1 few TRBJ1-1
TGCGCCAGCAGCCCTCCAGGGGTTAATGAAAAACTGTTTTTT CASSPPGVNEKLFF TRBV5-1 . few TRBJ1-4
TGTGCCAGCAGCTCCTTCCTAGGCAGCACGCAGTATTTT CASSSFLGSTQYF TRBV6-5 . many TRBJ2-3
TGTGCCAGCAGCCCGACTAGTTTTTCCGGCAATGAGCAGTTCTTC CASSPTSFSGNEQFF TRBV7-2 . . TRBJ2-1
TGTGCCAGCAGCTTGGCCCAAGGGGCGTTAAATTCACCCCTCCACTTT CASSLAQGALNSPLHF TRBV7-2 . many TRBJ1-6
TGCAGTGCTAGCGGGGGGGCTTTATTTAGTACGCAGTATTTT CSASGGALFSTQYF TRBV20-1 TRBD2 once TRBJ2-3
TGTGCCAGCAGCTCCTTTCCGGGCAGACTTAACACTGAAGCTTTCTTT CASSSFPGRLNTEAFF TRBV7-2 . . TRBJ1-1
TGTGCCAGCAGCTTAGTCGGGGACACCTACAATGAGCAGTTCTTC CASSLVGDTYNEQFF TRBV7-2 . . TRBJ2-1
TGCAGTGCTAGAGATCCCCAGGGCAGGGATTATGGCTACACCTTC CSARDPQGRDYGYTF TRBV20-1 . many TRBJ1-2
TGCAGTGCTCTCCCACTGACTAGCGGGTTCACAGATACGCAGTATTTT CSALPLTSGFTDTQYF TRBV20-1 TRBD2 . TRBJ2-3
TGTGCCAGCAGGTTGGATGGAACCTATGGCTACACCTTC CASRLDGTYGYTF TRBV12-3/TRBV12-4 . many TRBJ1-2
TGTGCCAGCAGCTCTGGACTAGCGGGGGCGGGCGGGGAGCTGTTTTTT CASSSGLAGAGGELFF TRBV7-2 TRBD2 few TRBJ2-2
TGTGCCAGCAGTAGGCCCGGGACAGGCGGCAATGAGCAGTTCTTC CASSRPGTGGNEQFF TRBV28 TRBD1 many TRBJ2-1
TGCGCCAGCAGCCAAGTGGCAGGGAACAATGGCTACACCTTC CASSQVAGNNGYTF TRBV4-3 . few TRBJ1-2
TGTGCCTGGAATCAGGCCCCCTCGTTCTATGGCTACACCTTC CAWNQAPSFYGYTF TRBV30 . . TRBJ1-2
TGTGCCAGCAGCTTTTCAAATGGCTACACCTTC CASSFSNGYTF TRBV7-9 . many TRBJ1-2
TGTGCCAGCAGCTTGGTCGGATCTCGGAGTGCTAACTATGGCTACACCTTC CASSLVGSRSANYGYTF TRBV5-6 . many TRBJ1-2
TGTGCCAGCAGTTACTCCGGACGAACAAGGTCCTACAATGAGCAGTTCTTC CASSYSGRTRSYNEQFF TRBV6-6 . many TRBJ2-1
TGTGCCAGCACCCAACGGGGGCCGGACAGGGTATCCGAAGCTTTCTTT CASTQRGPDRVSEAFF TRBV5-4 TRBD1 . TRBJ1-1
TGTGCCAGCAGTTTCTCGGAGACAGGGCTCTATGGCTACACCTTC CASSFSETGLYGYTF TRBV12-3/TRBV12-4 TRBD1 many TRBJ1-2
TGTGCCAGCAGCCCATTCGGGGGGCGCTTCAGCAATCAGCCCCAGCATTTT CASSPFGGRFSNQPQHF TRBV3-1 . few TRBJ1-5
TGTGCCTGCAGATCAGGGGGGAGGTCTGGAAACACCATATATTTT CACRSGGRSGNTIYF TRBV12-3/TRBV12-4 TRBD1 . TRBJ1-3
TGTGCCAGCACGACAAACAGGGGTTCTGAGACCCAGTACTTC CASTTNRGSETQYF TRBV11-3 TRBD1 . TRBJ2-5
TGTGCCAGCAGTTTAAACAGGCCAAACACTGAAGCTTTCTTT CASSLNRPNTEAFF TRBV28 . . TRBJ1-1
TGTGCCAGCAGCCGGTTGGTTGCGGATGAGCAGTTCTTC CASSRLVADEQFF TRBV14 . . TRBJ2-1
TGTGCCAGCAGCGTAACAGATCTCTACGAGCAGTACTTC CASSVTDLYEQYF TRBV9 . . TRBJ2-7
TGTGCCAGCAGCTTTAGACAGGGTACCTATGGCTACACCTTC CASSFRQGTYGYTF TRBV5-6 TRBD1 . TRBJ1-2
TGTGCCTGGAGTGAGCGAAGAAGCGCACTCTATAGCAATCAGCCCCAGCATTTT CAWSERRSALYSNQPQHF TRBV30 . . TRBJ1-5
TGCAGTGCCCGAAGGATGCGGGGGGGCACAGATACGCAGTATTTT CSARRMRGGTDTQYF TRBV20-1 TRBD2 few TRBJ2-3
TGCGCCAGCAGCTTGGTCGGAGGCTCTTTCAATGAGCAGTTCTTC CASSLVGGSFNEQFF TRBV5-1 . once TRBJ2-1
TGTGCCAGCTCACCGGGACTCCGTGTCGAGCAGTACTTC CASSPGLRVEQYF TRBV18 . many TRBJ2-7
TGTGCCAGCAGCGGGAAGAGCGGGGGGGTTGGTGAGCAGTTCTTC CASSGKSGGVGEQFF TRBV2 TRBD2 . TRBJ2-1
TGTGCCAGTAGTATGGACAGGGGTCACGAGCAGTACTTC CASSMDRGHEQYF TRBV19 TRBD1 few TRBJ2-7
TGTGCCAGCAGCTCGACAGTTGAGCAGTTCTTC CASSSTVEQFF TRBV7-2 . many TRBJ2-1
TGCAGTGCTAGAGAACGGGGGGGCCTGAATGAGCAGTTCTTC CSARERGGLNEQFF TRBV20-1 TRBD2 many TRBJ2-1
TGTGCCAGCAGTTTTGGGACAGTCCAAGAGACCCAGTACTTC CASSFGTVQETQYF TRBV12-3/TRBV12-4 TRBD1 many TRBJ2-5
TGTGCCATCAGTGAGTTCGGACAGGGGGCGAGGGGCACTGAAGCTTTCTTT CAISEFGQGARGTEAFF TRBV10-3 TRBD1 . TRBJ1-1
TGTGCCAGCAGTCCCAGCCGAGGGGGCGGGGGTTTGGAGACCCAGTACTTC CASSPSRGGGGLETQYF TRBV12-3/TRBV12-4 . many TRBJ2-5
TGTGCCATCAGTGACTCTACAGGGATGGAGACCCAGTACTTC CAISDSTGMETQYF TRBV10-3 . many TRBJ2-5
TGTGCCAGTAGTTTTTCGGGAGGCCCAGACAGTGAGCAGTTCTTC CASSFSGGPDSEQFF TRBV12-3/TRBV12-4 TRBD2 . TRBJ2-1
TGTGCCAGCATACGGGGCGGGTCGGGTCAGCCCCAGCATTTT CASIRGGSGQPQHF TRBV6-2/TRBV6-3 . . TRBJ1-5
TGTGCCAGCAGTTACGGGGCTGTACTTCAGTACTTC CASSYGAVLQYF TRBV6-2/TRBV6-3 . many TRBJ2-4